These T cell receptor beta chains were read from a single sample in a study of blood T cell repertoires in COVID-19. Repertoires were generated with immunoSEQ multiplex PCR, while TCRdb's copy carries only in-frame clones and drops some. The data hold roughly 200,000 clones, with roughly 89% observed a single time. Sequenced: PBMCs or T cells enriched from blood (not recorded which). The source of these receptors is a young man with acute COVID-19. CDR3s include the opening cysteine and the closing phenylalanine or tryptophan. A D gene is named only where the DNA matches it firmly. The listing skips clone size in some rows; elsewhere it reads once, few, many or a size class.

j_gene	abundance	v_gene	len	d_gene	CDR3aa	CDR3nt
TRBJ2-7	NA	TRBV27	13	NA	CASSFEGEYEQYF	TGTGCCAGCAGTTTCGAGGGGGAGTACGAGCAGTACTTC
TRBJ2-3	once	TRBV7-3	14	NA	CASSPGSGADTQYF	TGTGCCAGCAGCCCCGGGAGTGGCGCAGATACGCAGTATTTT
TRBJ2-7	few	TRBV24-1	18	TRBD1	CATSTKITGGRRSYEQYF	TGTGCCACCAGTACCAAAATAACAGGGGGCCGGAGGTCCTACGAGCAGTACTTC
TRBJ2-7	NA	TRBV28	15	TRBD1	CASSSDRGRVREQYF	TGTGCCAGCAGTTCCGACAGGGGGCGAGTACGGGAGCAGTACTTC
TRBJ2-7	NA	TRBV7-9	13	NA	CASRPSGEYEQYF	TGTGCCAGCAGGCCCTCGGGGGAGTACGAGCAGTACTTC
TRBJ1-5	NA	TRBV4-1	16	NA	CASSQEVGRVNQPQHF	TGCGCCAGCAGCCAAGAGGTGGGCAGGGTTAATCAGCCCCAGCATTTT
TRBJ2-4	NA	TRBV30	12	TRBD1	CAWSRQGHIQYF	TGTGCCTGGAGCCGACAGGGCCACATTCAGTACTTC
TRBJ2-5	NA	TRBV9	14	TRBD2	CASSVVGGSETQYF	TGTGCCAGCAGCGTAGTGGGGGGGTCAGAGACCCAGTACTTC
TRBJ2-1	once	TRBV6-2/TRBV6-3	17	TRBD2	CASSYPLSGRGNNEQFF	TGTGCCAGCAGTTACCCTCTCAGCGGGAGGGGAAACAATGAGCAGTTCTTC
TRBJ1-3	NA	TRBV2	12	TRBD1	CASSGQGNTIYF	TGTGCCAGCAGTGGACAGGGGAACACCATATATTTT
TRBJ1-3	NA	TRBV3-1/TRBV3-2	15	NA	CASSQERGSGNTIYF	TGTGCCAGCAGCCAAGAACGGGGATCTGGAAACACCATATATTTT
TRBJ2-2	NA	TRBV19	14	TRBD1	CASSIVTGSGELFF	TGTGCCAGTAGTATAGTGACAGGGAGCGGGGAGCTGTTTTTT
TRBJ1-2	NA	TRBV6-6	13	NA	CASRDTAPYGYTF	TGTGCCAGCAGGGACACTGCCCCCTATGGCTACACCTTC
TRBJ2-2	NA	TRBV4-1	15	NA	CASSQSLSDTGELFF	TGCGCCAGCAGCCAATCGTTATCGGACACCGGGGAGCTGTTTTTT
TRBJ2-7	NA	TRBV9	16	TRBD1	CASSPGQGVVVNEQYF	TGTGCCAGCAGCCCAGGACAGGGAGTGGTAGTGAACGAGCAGTACTTC
TRBJ2-7	NA	TRBV15	13	NA	CATSRDQAYEQYF	TGTGCCACCAGCAGAGATCAAGCTTACGAGCAGTACTTC